This is a list of T cell receptor beta chains from one sample in a study of blood T cell repertoires in COVID-19. TCRdb keeps only in-frame clones here, not all; method: immunoSEQ multiplex PCR. The repertoire has about 180,000 clones, 80% to 90% of them found once; the top ten carry under 2%. The sample taken for sequencing was peripheral blood. The receptors come from a man aged 18-30 years who had recovered from COVID-19. Both conserved end residues are part of each CDR3. The D gene is left open where the match is weak. Only some rows state a clone size, as once, few, many or a class for expanded clones.

>TRBV12-3/TRBV12-4|TRBJ1-1|NA|NA
TGTGCCAGCAGTTTAGACAGGTTTCTTGCTTTCTTT
CASSLDRFLAFF
>TRBV7-6|TRBJ2-6|TRBD2|NA
TGTGCCAGCAGCTCCCTGACTAGCGGGAGTTCTGGGGCCAACGTCCTGACTTTC
CASSSLTSGSSGANVLTF
>TRBV5-5|TRBJ1-3|TRBD1|NA
TGTGCCAGCAGCTTGGTGGGGACAGGGGTCCCTGCGGGAAACACCATATATTTT
CASSLVGTGVPAGNTIYF
>TRBV7-7|TRBJ2-7|TRBD1|NA
TGTGCTAGCAGCTCGACAGGGGGGACCTACGAGCAGTACTTC
CASSSTGGTYEQYF
>TRBV12-5|TRBJ1-1|TRBD1|NA
TGTGCTAGTGGTTTGCAACCCGACAGGGGCACTGAAGCTTTCTTT
CASGLQPDRGTEAFF
>TRBV19|TRBJ1-2|NA|NA
TGTGCCAGTAGTTGGGGACTTGATGGCTATGGCTACACCTTC
CASSWGLDGYGYTF
>TRBV30|TRBJ1-5|NA|NA
TGTGCCTGGAGTGGGGCGGGGCTCGTTAATCAGCCCCAGCATTTT
CAWSGAGLVNQPQHF
>TRBV24-1|TRBJ1-3|NA|NA
TGTGCCACCAGTGATTGCCGGCGGGCCCTGGAGAGGGGAAACACCATATATTTT
CATSDCRRALERGNTIYF
>TRBV6-4|TRBJ2-3|TRBD2|few
TGTGCCAGCAGTCTACACCCTAGCGGTTCAGATACGCAGTATTTT
CASSLHPSGSDTQYF
>TRBV6-5|TRBJ1-5|NA|once
TGTGCCAGCAGGCAGAGCAATCAGCCCCAGCATTTT
CASRQSNQPQHF
>TRBV24-1|TRBJ2-5|TRBD2|NA
TGTGCCACCAGTGATTTAATTGGGGGGGGCCAAGAGACCCAGTACTTC
CATSDLIGGGQETQYF
>TRBV6-5|TRBJ1-4|NA|NA
TGTGCCAGCAGTTACTCGCCAGGGTCGTGGGAAAAACTGTTTTTT
CASSYSPGSWEKLFF
>TRBV12-3/TRBV12-4|TRBJ1-4|NA|NA
TGTGCCAGTAGACTGCTCAATGAAAAACTGTTTTTT
CASRLLNEKLFF
>TRBV28|TRBJ1-5|NA|NA
TGTGCCAGCAGTTCCCCTACGGGGGATAGCAATCAGCCCCAGCATTTT
CASSSPTGDSNQPQHF
>TRBV7-9|TRBJ2-2|TRBD2|once
TGTGCCAGCAGCTTACAGACTAGCGGGTCCACCGGGGAGCTGTTTTTT
CASSLQTSGSTGELFF
>TRBV2|TRBJ2-1|TRBD1|NA
TGTGCCAGCAGAGGGACAGGGAATTGGAACAATGAGCAGTTCTTC
CASRGTGNWNNEQFF
>TRBV7-2|TRBJ2-7|TRBD1|NA
TGTGCCAGCAGCTTATTCCGGGGTCCCGGGACAGCCTCCTACGAGCAGTACTTC
CASSLFRGPGTASYEQYF
>TRBV4-1|TRBJ2-7|NA|NA
TGCGCCAGCAGCCAAGTTGGGACTCCCACCTACGAGCAGTACTTC
CASSQVGTPTYEQYF
>TRBV4-1|TRBJ2-7|TRBD2|NA
TGCGCCAGCAGCCAAGATGGGGTTAGCGGGAGATTTTCCTACGAGCAGTACTTC
CASSQDGVSGRFSYEQYF
>TRBV5-1|TRBJ2-3|NA|NA
TGCGCCAGCAGCTTTAAATCTAGCCTCATTGATACGCAGTATTTT
CASSFKSSLIDTQYF
>TRBV19|TRBJ1-3|NA|NA
TGTGCCAGTAGTATTGGGGGGTCCGGAAACACCATATATTTT
CASSIGGSGNTIYF
>TRBV5-1|TRBJ2-2|TRBD1|NA
TGCGCCAGCAGCCCTCCACCGGGACAGGGGGCCCCCGGGGAGCTGTTTTTT
CASSPPPGQGAPGELFF
>TRBV5-5|TRBJ2-3|NA|NA
TGTGCCAGCAGCTTGGGAGCGATTAGCACAGATACGCAGTATTTT
CASSLGAISTDTQYF
>TRBV9|TRBJ2-1|TRBD2|NA
TGTGCCAGCAGCGTTCGCAGCGGGGGGGCTATTGAGCAGTTCTTC
CASSVRSGGAIEQFF
>TRBV6-1|TRBJ1-3|NA|NA
TGTGCCAGCAGTACGGGAGTTTTCTCTGGAAACACCATATATTTT
CASSTGVFSGNTIYF
>TRBV4-1|TRBJ2-3|NA|NA
TGCGCCAGCAGCCCGGCCGGAGGGAGCACAGATACGCAGTATTTT
CASSPAGGSTDTQYF
>TRBV28|TRBJ2-1|TRBD1|NA
TGTGCCAGCAGGCGACAGGGGGCTAAAAATGAGCAGTTCTTC
CASRRQGAKNEQFF
>TRBV2|TRBJ1-1|NA|NA
TGTGCCAGCAGTGGTCAGGGTAACACTGAAGCTTTCTTT
CASSGQGNTEAFF
>TRBV12-5|TRBJ1-1|TRBD1|NA
TGTGCTAGTGGTAGGACAGGGGCGGCGAACACTGAAGCTTTCTTT
CASGRTGAANTEAFF
>TRBV28|TRBJ2-3|NA|once
TGTGCCAGCAGTCCTACAGATACGCAGTATTTT
CASSPTDTQYF
>TRBV7-2|TRBJ1-6|NA|NA
TGTGCCAGCAGCGCGGACGGGCGGAGGAATTCACCCCTCCACTTT
CASSADGRRNSPLHF
>TRBV9|TRBJ1-1|NA|NA
TGTGCCAGCAGCGTAGGTGGAGGACAAGCTTTCTTT
CASSVGGGQAFF
>TRBV6-5|TRBJ2-1|NA|NA
TGTGCCAGCAGTCCCGGGACTGGCGGGCCTGACGAGCAGTTCTTC
CASSPGTGGPDEQFF
>TRBV5-8|TRBJ1-5|TRBD1|NA
TGTGCCAGCAGCTCACGGACAGGCGGCAATCAGCCCCAGCATTTT
CASSSRTGGNQPQHF
>TRBV12-5|TRBJ1-2|NA|once
TGTGCTAGTGGTTTGGTACTAAGTAGTGGCTACACCTTC
CASGLVLSSGYTF
>TRBV28|TRBJ1-2|TRBD1|NA
TGTGCCAGCAGTTTAAAGGGGGCTCGGTATGGCTACACCTTC
CASSLKGARYGYTF
>TRBV4-3|TRBJ1-5|TRBD1|NA
TGCGCCAGCAGCCACAGGACAGGGGGGGATCAGCCCCAGCATTTT
CASSHRTGGDQPQHF
>TRBV19|TRBJ1-5|TRBD1|NA
TGTGCCAGCGGACAGGGCAATCAGCCCCAGCATTTT
CASGQGNQPQHF
>TRBV5-1|TRBJ1-1|NA|NA
TGCGCCAGCAGCTCCGGGACAACCCCGAACACTGAAGCTTTCTTT
CASSSGTTPNTEAFF
>TRBV24-1|TRBJ2-1|NA|NA
TGTGCCACCAGTGATACAGAACGACGGAACAATGAGCAGTTCTTC
CATSDTERRNNEQFF
>TRBV9|TRBJ1-1|NA|NA
TGTGCCAGCAGCGTAGGCCCAGGGGCCCAGTATGAAGCTTTCTTT
CASSVGPGAQYEAFF
>TRBV10-3|TRBJ2-7|TRBD2|few
TGTGCCATCAGTCCAGCGGGAGGAAGGGAGCAGTACTTC
CAISPAGGREQYF
>TRBV18|TRBJ2-7|NA|NA
TGTGCCAGCTCACCACTGGGCCGTCAGGTGAGGGCTTCTCGGGACGAGCAGTACTTC
CASSPLGRQVRASRDEQYF